Below are 9 T cell receptor beta chains sequenced from a single sample in a study of T cell responses to AZD1222 COVID-19 vaccine. Profiled with immunoSEQ multiplex PCR; TCRdb holds only in-frame clones, not every one. The sample lists 150,000 or so clones, about nine tenths occurring once. Material: peripheral blood, obtained on day 0 of AZD1222 vaccination. These receptors all stem from an adult in good health.

The chain has TRBV18 and TRBJ2-5; TRBD1 or TRBD2 may be the D gene (5 bases each). V was shortened by 0 bases and J by 2 bases, with 10 bases between the two germline ends. The CDR3 spans 15 residues. The germline V gene encodes CDR1 KGHSH and CDR2 LQKENI. CDR3 DNA sequence: TGTGCCAGCTCACCACCCACGGGGCTGCAAGAGACCCAGTACTTC. Translated: CASSPPTGLQETQYF.

On this clone: Additional DNA sequences in this sample encode the identical CDR3. The gene calls are TRBV6-5 and TRBJ1-1; perhaps TRBD1 as D (5 bases). The CDR3 totals 13 residues. V dropped 5 bases and J dropped 5 bases, with 12 bases sitting between them. From germline, CDR1 is MNHEY and CDR2 SVGAGI. CDR3 sequence reads: CASSRSEGTEAFF. In DNA form, the CDR3 reads TGTGCCAGCAGTCGCAGTGAGGGGACTGAAGCTTTCTTT.

The V gene is TRBV6-5, the J gene TRBJ1-5; weak D call: TRBD1 (5 bases). The CDR3 is 12 amino acids. Trimming removed 11 bases at V and 4 bases at J, with 12 bases between. Per germline, CDR1 MNHEY and CDR2 SVGAGI. CDR3 amino acids: CAAGQVNQPQHF. The CDR3 DNA follows: TGTGCCGCGGGGCAGGTAAATCAGCCCCAGCATTTT.

The gene calls are TRBV29-1 and TRBJ2-1, with TRBD2 matching over 9 bases. The CDR3 is 14 amino acids. Germline V gene data show CDR1 as SQVTM and CDR2 as ANQGSEA. After removal of 6 bases from V and 7 bases from J, the junction contained 10 bases not matched to a gene. CDR3 DNA: TGCAGCGTCGTCACCGGGACTAGCTGGAATGAGCAGTTCTTC. Encoded protein: CSVVTGTSWNEQFF.

V and J are TRBV25-1 and TRBJ2-7, with TRBD1 identical over 8 bases. Germline values: CDR1 MGHDK, CDR2 SYGVNS. The CDR3 is 14 amino acids. Trimming cost V 5 bases and J 3 bases; bases outside gene matches: 6. In nucleotides, the CDR3 is TGTGCCAGCAGTCAGGACAGGGTTAACTACGAGCAGTACTTC. Its protein product is CASSQDRVNYEQYF.

The chain joins TRBV4-2 to TRBJ1-2, with 8 bases fitting TRBD1. CDR1 and CDR2 from the germline V gene are LGHNA and YNFKEQ. V shed 0 bases and J 1 base; nucleotides not matched to a gene: 10. The CDR3 totals 18 residues. As DNA, the CDR3 is TGTGCCAGCAGCCAAGAGGGGAGCGGGACAGGCCGTAACTATGGCTACACCTTC. Protein sequence: CASSQEGSGTGRNYGYTF.

The rearrangement links TRBV28 to TRBJ1-5; 7 bases agree with TRBD1. Trimming cost V 9 bases and J 7 bases; bases outside gene matches: 12. The CDR3 spans 14 residues. Germline CDR1 and CDR2: MDHEN and SYDVKM. The CDR3 nucleotides are TGTGCCAGTACTCCAAACAGGGGCATCCAGCCCCAGCATTTT. Translation gives CASTPNRGIQPQHF. Combining the CDR3 with reference TRBV28 and TRBJ1-5 gives the whole variable domain DVKVTQSSRYLVKRTGEKVFLECVQDMDHENMFWYRQDPGLGLRLIYFSYDVKMKEKGDIPEGYSVSREKKERFSLILESASTNQTSMYLCASTPNRGIQPQHFGDGTRLSIL.

This sequence joins TRBV5-4 and TRBJ1-1; D may be TRBD1 (5 bases). This CDR3 contains 15 residues. Germline V lookup: CDR1 SGHNT, CDR2 YYREEE (reference sequence). V was cut by 1 base and J by 5 bases, with 15 bases left in between. CDR3 coding DNA: TGTGCCAGCAGCTTGTATCCCGCGGAGGGGACTGAAGCTTTCTTT. Translation gives CASSLYPAEGTEAFF.

The chain combines TRBV19 with TRBJ1-1; no firm D call. In germline, CDR1 is LNHDA, CDR2 SQIVND (reference sequence). V was pared by 6 bases and J by 6 bases, with 14 bases between. This CDR3 contains 13 residues. The CDR3 region has the DNA TGTGCCAGTAGGTCCCCTCTAGGAGCTGAAGCTTTCTTT. As protein: CASRSPLGAEAFF.